This TCR beta chain was sequenced in a study of prognosis after radiotherapy for stage I lung cancer. Researchers used two-round multiplex PCR to amplify TCR beta CDR3 starting from genomic DNA. First-round PCR, the initial amplification, used primers specific to each TRBV and TRBJ gene. TCRdb reprocessed the multiplex PCR reads via MiXCR and lists one record per CDR3 protein. The data show around 8,600 distinct CDR3 sequences, less than 70% seen once. Germline assignment: CDR1 MNHNS and CDR2 SASEGT. The CDR3 contains 13 residues. V gave up 8 bases and J gave up 1 base, with 11 bases separating them. The specimen was PBMCs, collected before or after stereotactic body radiation therapy (not recorded which). The rearrangement links TRBV6-1 to TRBJ1-1; D might be TRBD1 (6 bases). The clonotype comes from a donor aged 50 or older with non-small cell lung cancer. CDR3 nucleotides: TGTGCCAGCGGAGAGGGGGGGAACACTGAAGCTTTCTTT. This codes for CASGEGGNTEAFF.